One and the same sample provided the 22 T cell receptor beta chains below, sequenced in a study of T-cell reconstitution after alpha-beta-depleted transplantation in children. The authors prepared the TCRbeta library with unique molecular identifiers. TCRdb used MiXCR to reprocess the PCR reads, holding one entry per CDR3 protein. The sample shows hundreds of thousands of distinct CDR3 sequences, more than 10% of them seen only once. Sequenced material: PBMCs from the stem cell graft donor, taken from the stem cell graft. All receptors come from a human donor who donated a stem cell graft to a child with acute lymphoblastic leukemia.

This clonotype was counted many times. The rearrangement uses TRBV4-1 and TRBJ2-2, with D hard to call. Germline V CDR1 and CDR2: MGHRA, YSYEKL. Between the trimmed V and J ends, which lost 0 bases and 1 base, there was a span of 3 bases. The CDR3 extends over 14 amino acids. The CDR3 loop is CASSQDQNTGELFF. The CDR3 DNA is TGCGCCAGCAGCCAAGACCAGAACACCGGGGAGCTGTTTTTT.

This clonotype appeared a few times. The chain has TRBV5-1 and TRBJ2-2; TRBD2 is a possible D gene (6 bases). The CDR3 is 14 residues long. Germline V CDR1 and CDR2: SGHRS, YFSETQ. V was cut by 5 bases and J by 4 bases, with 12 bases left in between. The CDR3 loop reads CASSAGGATGELFF. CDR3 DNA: TGCGCCAGCAGTGCCGGGGGAGCCACCGGGGAGCTGTTTTTT.

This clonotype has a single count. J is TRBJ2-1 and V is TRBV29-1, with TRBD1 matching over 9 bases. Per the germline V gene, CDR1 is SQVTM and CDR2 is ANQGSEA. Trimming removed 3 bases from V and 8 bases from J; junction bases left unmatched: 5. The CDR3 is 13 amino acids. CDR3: CSVDGQGTDEQFF. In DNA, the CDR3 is TGCAGCGTTGACGGACAGGGGACCGATGAGCAGTTCTTC.

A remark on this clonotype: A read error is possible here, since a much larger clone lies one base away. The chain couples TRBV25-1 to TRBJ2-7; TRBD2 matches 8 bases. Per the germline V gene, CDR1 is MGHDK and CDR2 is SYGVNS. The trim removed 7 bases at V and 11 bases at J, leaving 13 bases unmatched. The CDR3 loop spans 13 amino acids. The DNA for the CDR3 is TGTGCCAGCACTCGAGCGGGAGCGCGGGAGGAGTACTTC. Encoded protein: CASTRAGAREEYF.

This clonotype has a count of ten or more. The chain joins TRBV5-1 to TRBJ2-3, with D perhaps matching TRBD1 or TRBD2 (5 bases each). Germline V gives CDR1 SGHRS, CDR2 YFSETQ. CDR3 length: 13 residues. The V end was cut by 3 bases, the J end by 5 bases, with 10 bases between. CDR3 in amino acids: CASSSSGGDTQYF. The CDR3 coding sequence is TGCGCCAGCAGCTCGTCTGGGGGAGATACGCAGTATTTT.

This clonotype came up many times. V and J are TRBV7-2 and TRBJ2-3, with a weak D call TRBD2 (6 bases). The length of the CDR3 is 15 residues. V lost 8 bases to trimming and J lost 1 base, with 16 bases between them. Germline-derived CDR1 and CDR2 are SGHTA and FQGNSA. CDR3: CASSPRDSRTDTQYF. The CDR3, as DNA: TGTGCCAGCTCGCCTCGGGACTCCCGCACAGATACGCAGTATTTT.

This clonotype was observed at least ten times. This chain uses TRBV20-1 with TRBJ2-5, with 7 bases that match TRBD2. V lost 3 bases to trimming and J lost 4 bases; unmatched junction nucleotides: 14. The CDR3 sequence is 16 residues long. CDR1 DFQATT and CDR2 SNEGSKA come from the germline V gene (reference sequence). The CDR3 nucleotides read TGCAGTGCTAGTGCCGAGGCGGGAGTCTTGAGAGAGACCCAGTACTTC. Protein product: CSASAEAGVLRETQYF.

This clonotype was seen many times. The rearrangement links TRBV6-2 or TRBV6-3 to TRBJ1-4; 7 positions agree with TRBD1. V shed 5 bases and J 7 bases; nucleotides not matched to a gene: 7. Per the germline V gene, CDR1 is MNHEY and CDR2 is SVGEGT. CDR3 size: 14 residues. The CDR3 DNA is TGTGCCAGCAGTCCGGGACAGCAGAGTGAAAAACTGTTTTTT. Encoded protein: CASSPGQQSEKLFF.

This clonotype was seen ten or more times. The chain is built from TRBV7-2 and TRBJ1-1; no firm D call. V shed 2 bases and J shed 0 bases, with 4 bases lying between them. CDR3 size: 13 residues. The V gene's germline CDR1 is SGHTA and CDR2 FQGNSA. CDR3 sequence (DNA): TGTGCCAGCAGCTTAAGGTTGAACACTGAAGCTTTCTTT. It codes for CASSLRLNTEAFF. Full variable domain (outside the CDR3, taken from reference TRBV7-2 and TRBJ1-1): GAGVSQSPSNKVTEKGKDVELRCDPISGHTALYWYRQSLGQGLEFLIYFQGNSAPDKSGLPSDRFSAERTGGSVSTLTIQRTQQEDSAVYLCASSLRLNTEAFFGQGTRLTVV.

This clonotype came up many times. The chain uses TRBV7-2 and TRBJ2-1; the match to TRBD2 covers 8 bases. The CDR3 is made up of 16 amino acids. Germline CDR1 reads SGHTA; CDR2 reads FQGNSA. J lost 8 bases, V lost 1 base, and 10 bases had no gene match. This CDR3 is CASSLGAGGKMHEQFF. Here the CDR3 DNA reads TGTGCCAGCAGCTTAGGCGCGGGGGGAAAGATGCATGAGCAGTTCTTC.

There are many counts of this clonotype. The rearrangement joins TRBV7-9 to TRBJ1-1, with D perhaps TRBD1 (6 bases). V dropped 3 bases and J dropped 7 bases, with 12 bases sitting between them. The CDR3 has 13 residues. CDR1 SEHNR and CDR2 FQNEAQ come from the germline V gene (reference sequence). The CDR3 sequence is CASSFGQYSEAFF. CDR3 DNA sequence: TGTGCCAGCAGCTTTGGACAGTATAGTGAAGCTTTCTTT.

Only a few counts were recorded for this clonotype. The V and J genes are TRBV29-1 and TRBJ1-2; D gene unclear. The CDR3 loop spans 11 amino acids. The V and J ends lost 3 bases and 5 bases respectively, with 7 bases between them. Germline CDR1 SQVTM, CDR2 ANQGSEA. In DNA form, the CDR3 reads TGCAGCGTTGACTCGGGGTATGGCTACACCTTC. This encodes CSVDSGYGYTF.

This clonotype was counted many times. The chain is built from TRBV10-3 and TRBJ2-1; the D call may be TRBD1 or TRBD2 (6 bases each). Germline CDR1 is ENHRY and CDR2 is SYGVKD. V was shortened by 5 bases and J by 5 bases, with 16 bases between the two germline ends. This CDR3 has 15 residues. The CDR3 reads CAISIKGGVNNEQFF. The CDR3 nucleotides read TGTGCCATCAGTATTAAGGGGGGAGTGAACAATGAGCAGTTCTTC.

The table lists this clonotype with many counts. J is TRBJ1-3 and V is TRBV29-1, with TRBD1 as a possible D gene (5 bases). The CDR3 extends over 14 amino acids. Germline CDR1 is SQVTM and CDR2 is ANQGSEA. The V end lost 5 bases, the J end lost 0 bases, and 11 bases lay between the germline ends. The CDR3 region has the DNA TGCAGCGTTCTACGGGGCCTCTCTGGAAACACCATATATTTT. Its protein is CSVLRGLSGNTIYF.

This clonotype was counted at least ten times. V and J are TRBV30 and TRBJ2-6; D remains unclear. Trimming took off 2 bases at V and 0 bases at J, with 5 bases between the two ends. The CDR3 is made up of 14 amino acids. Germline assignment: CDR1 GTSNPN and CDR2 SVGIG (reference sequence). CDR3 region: CAWSRASGANVLTF. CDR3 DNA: TGTGCCTGGAGTCGAGCCTCTGGGGCCAACGTCCTGACTTTC.

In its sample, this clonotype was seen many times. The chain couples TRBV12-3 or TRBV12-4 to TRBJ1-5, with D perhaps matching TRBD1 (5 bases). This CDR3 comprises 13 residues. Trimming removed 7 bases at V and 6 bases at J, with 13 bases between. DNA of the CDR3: TGTGCCAGCACCCCGGGGGGGTTTCAGCCCCAGCATTTT. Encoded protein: CASTPGGFQPQHF.

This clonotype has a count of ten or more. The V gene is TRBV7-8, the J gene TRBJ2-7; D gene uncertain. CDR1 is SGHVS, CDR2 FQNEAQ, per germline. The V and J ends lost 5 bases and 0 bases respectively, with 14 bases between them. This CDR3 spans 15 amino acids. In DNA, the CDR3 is TGTGCCAGCAGCGGGAACAGAATTTACTCCTACGAGCAGTACTTC. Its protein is CASSGNRIYSYEQYF.

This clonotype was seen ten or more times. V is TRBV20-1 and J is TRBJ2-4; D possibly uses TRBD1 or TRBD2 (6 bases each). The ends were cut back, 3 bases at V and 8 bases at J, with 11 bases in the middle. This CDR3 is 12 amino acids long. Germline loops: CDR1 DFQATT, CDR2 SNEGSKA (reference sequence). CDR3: CSASGGGDIQYF. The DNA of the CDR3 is TGCAGTGCTAGTGGAGGGGGAGACATTCAGTACTTC.

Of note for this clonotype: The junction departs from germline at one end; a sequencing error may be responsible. CDR3 loop: CASSPGQGAYEQHF. CDR3 nucleotide sequence: TGCGCCAGCAGCCCAGGACAGGGGGCCTACGAGCAGCACTTC. The chain has TRBV5-1 and TRBJ2-7; 11 nucleotides align to TRBD1. CDR1 SGHRS and CDR2 YFSETQ come from the germline V gene. This CDR3 is built from 14 residues.

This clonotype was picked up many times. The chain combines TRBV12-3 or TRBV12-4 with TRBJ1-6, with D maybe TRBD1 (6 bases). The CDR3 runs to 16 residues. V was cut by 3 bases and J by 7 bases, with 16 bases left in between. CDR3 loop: CASSLTRGQGNSPLHF. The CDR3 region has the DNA TGTGCCAGCAGTTTGACCCGGGGCCAGGGGAATTCACCCCTCCACTTT.

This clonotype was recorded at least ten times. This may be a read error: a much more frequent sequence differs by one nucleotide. This CDR3 reads CASSFSGTSGRKNSQYF. The CDR3 coding sequence is TGTGCCAGCAGTTTCTCCGGGACTAGCGGGAGAAAAAACAGTCAGTACTTC. This sequence joins TRBV12-3 or TRBV12-4 and TRBJ2-4; 14 bases line up with TRBD2. The CDR3 is made up of 17 amino acids.

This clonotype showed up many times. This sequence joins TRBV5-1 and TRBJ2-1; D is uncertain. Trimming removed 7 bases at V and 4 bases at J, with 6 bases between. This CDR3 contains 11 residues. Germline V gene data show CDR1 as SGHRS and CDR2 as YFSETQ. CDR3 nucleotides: TGCGCCAGCCGCGATTACAATGAGCAGTTCTTC. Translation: CASRDYNEQFF.